The rows below give T cell receptor beta chains drawn from one sample of a study of T cell responses to AZD1222 COVID-19 vaccine. This table comes from immunoSEQ multiplex PCR, and its TCRdb copy is limited to in-frame clones, with some not included. The sample has roughly 130,000 clones, over 75% seen once. Source: peripheral blood, taken on day 0 of MenACWY control vaccination. These receptors all come from an adult in good health. Both conserved end residues are part of each CDR3. Each record gives: V gene, D gene, clone size, J gene, CDR3 DNA, CDR3 protein. D genes are given only for firm matches. A clone size is listed for some rows: how often the clone was seen (once, few, many), or a class if it is expanded.

v_gene: TRBV11-3; d_gene: NA; abundance: NA; j_gene: TRBJ2-2; CDR3nt: TGTGCCAGCAGCAGAGGCGGGGAGCTGTTTTTT; CDR3aa: CASSRGGELFF
v_gene: TRBV28; d_gene: TRBD2; abundance: NA; j_gene: TRBJ2-1; CDR3nt: TGTGCCAGCAGTGACGCGAACGCTAGCGGGAGTGTCTTC; CDR3aa: CASSDANASGSVF
v_gene: TRBV15; d_gene: NA; abundance: NA; j_gene: TRBJ1-5; CDR3nt: TGTGCCACCAGAGGACAGCACCCAAATCAGCCCCAGCATTTT; CDR3aa: CATRGQHPNQPQHF
v_gene: TRBV6-5; d_gene: NA; abundance: NA; j_gene: TRBJ1-1; CDR3nt: TGTGCCAGCAGTTATGGAGGGACGGGCACTGAAGCTTTCTTT; CDR3aa: CASSYGGTGTEAFF
v_gene: TRBV9; d_gene: NA; abundance: NA; j_gene: TRBJ1-6; CDR3nt: TGTGCCAGCAGAGAGAGAGGGTCAGAGAATTCACCCCTCCACTTT; CDR3aa: CASRERGSENSPLHF
v_gene: TRBV11-2; d_gene: NA; abundance: once; j_gene: TRBJ2-7; CDR3nt: TGTGCCAGCAGCTTAGTTCTGGGGCTCGAGCAGTACTTC; CDR3aa: CASSLVLGLEQYF
v_gene: TRBV10-2; d_gene: NA; abundance: NA; j_gene: TRBJ2-7; CDR3nt: TGCGCCAGCAGTGAACCAAGGGGAACCTTCTACGAGCAGTACTTC; CDR3aa: CASSEPRGTFYEQYF
v_gene: TRBV28; d_gene: TRBD2; abundance: NA; j_gene: TRBJ2-4; CDR3nt: TGTGCCAGCAGTTTTAGTGGCGGGAGGGGGGCCAAAAACATTCAGTACTTC; CDR3aa: CASSFSGGRGAKNIQYF
v_gene: TRBV6-1; d_gene: TRBD1; abundance: few; j_gene: TRBJ2-7; CDR3nt: TGTGCCAGCAGTGACCCCGCAGACAGGGGGAGCTACGAGCAGTACTTC; CDR3aa: CASSDPADRGSYEQYF
v_gene: TRBV29-1; d_gene: NA; abundance: once; j_gene: TRBJ1-4; CDR3nt: TGCAGCGCTAGGGTCAGGGGCTTAAATGAAAAACTGTTTTTT; CDR3aa: CSARVRGLNEKLFF
v_gene: TRBV28; d_gene: TRBD1; abundance: once; j_gene: TRBJ1-5; CDR3nt: TGTGCCAGCAGTCTACCTACGACAGGGCGGAATCAGCCCCAGCATTTT; CDR3aa: CASSLPTTGRNQPQHF
v_gene: TRBV15; d_gene: TRBD1; abundance: NA; j_gene: TRBJ2-7; CDR3nt: TGTGCCACCAGCAGAGGCCGGACAGGGTCTGTTGAGCAGTACTTC; CDR3aa: CATSRGRTGSVEQYF
v_gene: TRBV28; d_gene: NA; abundance: NA; j_gene: TRBJ2-4; CDR3nt: TGTGCCACTTACGGGCTAGCGTGGTCCAAAAACATTCAGTACTTC; CDR3aa: CATYGLAWSKNIQYF
v_gene: TRBV3-1/TRBV3-2; d_gene: TRBD2; abundance: NA; j_gene: TRBJ2-7; CDR3nt: TGTGCCAGCAGCCAGTTACTAGCGGGAGGGCCGCCATCCTCCTACGAGCAGTACTTC; CDR3aa: CASSQLLAGGPPSSYEQYF
v_gene: TRBV5-1; d_gene: NA; abundance: NA; j_gene: TRBJ2-7; CDR3nt: TGCGCCAGCAGCTCGCGAGGCGGAAACAACTACGAGCAGTACTTC; CDR3aa: CASSSRGGNNYEQYF
v_gene: TRBV11-2; d_gene: NA; abundance: NA; j_gene: TRBJ2-1; CDR3nt: TGTGCCAGCAGCTTCCAGGGTAACTCCTACAATGAGCAGTTCTTC; CDR3aa: CASSFQGNSYNEQFF
v_gene: TRBV24-1; d_gene: NA; abundance: NA; j_gene: TRBJ2-7; CDR3nt: TGTGCCACTTCCCGCGGGCGGAGCTCCTACGAGCAGTACTTC; CDR3aa: CATSRGRSSYEQYF
v_gene: TRBV30; d_gene: TRBD2; abundance: NA; j_gene: TRBJ2-7; CDR3nt: TGTGCCTGGAGTGTATTCAGCGGGAGTTACGAGCAGTACTTC; CDR3aa: CAWSVFSGSYEQYF
v_gene: TRBV7-9; d_gene: NA; abundance: NA; j_gene: TRBJ2-1; CDR3nt: TGTGCCAGCAGCCCAGAGAGGGTAGGTGAGCAGTTCTTC; CDR3aa: CASSPERVGEQFF
v_gene: TRBV12-3/TRBV12-4; d_gene: TRBD1; abundance: NA; j_gene: TRBJ2-1; CDR3nt: TGTGCCAGCAGCGGACAGGGAAGAAATGAGCAGTTCTTC; CDR3aa: CASSGQGRNEQFF
v_gene: TRBV11-2; d_gene: NA; abundance: NA; j_gene: TRBJ2-2; CDR3nt: TGTGCCAGCAGCCCTCGGAGGTACACCGGGGAGCTGTTTTTT; CDR3aa: CASSPRRYTGELFF
v_gene: TRBV3-1/TRBV3-2; d_gene: NA; abundance: once; j_gene: TRBJ2-7; CDR3nt: TGTGCCAGCAGCCCGCAGGGAAGGACCTACGAGCAGTACTTC; CDR3aa: CASSPQGRTYEQYF
v_gene: TRBV3-1/TRBV3-2; d_gene: NA; abundance: once; j_gene: TRBJ2-7; CDR3nt: TGTGCCAGCAGCCATGGTTCTGGGGCAGGAGCCTACGAGCAGTACTTC; CDR3aa: CASSHGSGAGAYEQYF
v_gene: TRBV19; d_gene: NA; abundance: NA; j_gene: TRBJ2-5; CDR3nt: TGTGCCAGTAGTATGACGGGGACCCGAGAGACCCAGTACTTC; CDR3aa: CASSMTGTRETQYF
v_gene: TRBV15; d_gene: NA; abundance: once; j_gene: TRBJ1-5; CDR3nt: TGTGCCACCACCGGCGGCAACAATCAGCCCCAGCATTTT; CDR3aa: CATTGGNNQPQHF
v_gene: TRBV9; d_gene: NA; abundance: NA; j_gene: TRBJ1-1; CDR3nt: TGTGCCAGCAGCCCCACGGGCCGAACTGAAGCTTTCTTT; CDR3aa: CASSPTGRTEAFF
v_gene: TRBV29-1; d_gene: NA; abundance: NA; j_gene: TRBJ2-7; CDR3nt: TGCAGCGTTGAAAGGCGGGCAGGGCGGAACTACGAGCAGTACTTC; CDR3aa: CSVERRAGRNYEQYF